The source of this TCR beta chain is a study of T cells in Graves' hyperthyroidism and ophthalmopathy. Study-wide results and limits: The model anticipated ophthalmopathy a median approximately 6.7 months pre-onset.

Template material for amplifying TCR beta CDR3 regions consisted of RNA transcripts. With the HTBI primer set, the TCR CDR3 went through a first round of RT-PCR. MiXCR, applied by TCRdb to the multiplex PCR reads, yields one record per CDR3 protein. The sample lists 300,000 to 500,000 distinct CDR3 sequences, about 15% occurring once. Ten or more counts support this clonotype. The antigen is undetermined. The CDR3 is 14 residues long. CDR1 is DFQATT, CDR2 SNEGSKA, per germline (reference sequence). With V trimmed by 5 bases and J by 3 bases, 10 bases remained unmatched. Material for sequencing was blood. The chain combines TRBV20-1 with TRBJ2-7; 7 bases map to TRBD2. The TCR sequence derives from a woman under 40 with Graves' hyperthyroidism. The CDR3 coding sequence is TGCAGTGCTGGGGGGGGTCCGGTAATCTACGAGCAGTACTTC. Its translation is CSAGGGPVIYEQYF.